These T cell receptor beta chains were read from a single sample in a study of blood T cell repertoires in COVID-19. TCRdb keeps only in-frame clones here, not all; method: immunoSEQ multiplex PCR. The table lists hundreds of thousands of clones, just over 85% of them singletons, with approximately 14% in the top ten. Sequencing was done on a sample of PBMCs or T cells enriched from blood (not recorded which). These receptors all stem from a woman between 50 and 59 years old with acute COVID-19. CDR3s include the opening cysteine and the closing phenylalanine or tryptophan.

TRBJ2-7	TRBV19	13	CASSAGSRDEQYF
TRBJ2-7	TRBV28	16	CASSLGLRGTLYEQYF
TRBJ1-3	TRBV7-9	15	CASSPRGSSGNTIYF
TRBJ2-7	TRBV25-1	15	CASSESRTGRDEQYF
TRBJ2-7	TRBV27	15	CASSYLGRGIYEQYF
TRBJ2-7	TRBV4-1	17	CASSQDPRDSRSYEQYF
TRBJ1-6	TRBV27	14	CASSEGYYNSPLHF
TRBJ1-1	TRBV20-1	11	CSASPNTEAFF
TRBJ1-2	TRBV9	15	CASTVGGRSNYGYTF
TRBJ2-5	TRBV2	15	CASSASGSGQETQYF
TRBJ1-6	TRBV30	16	CAWSVQPILYNSPLHF
TRBJ1-4	TRBV27	20	CASSAHQTAALTGSNEKLFF
TRBJ2-3	TRBV5-1	15	CASSHIGTYTDTQYF
TRBJ1-6	TRBV30	14	CAWSVQTGPSPLHF
TRBJ1-5	TRBV7-8	13	CASSASGVKPQHF
TRBJ2-7	TRBV12-3/TRBV12-4	13	CASSPTGVGEQYF
TRBJ2-3	TRBV7-3	13	CASSFLVGDTQYF
TRBJ2-2	TRBV6-5	15	CASSYGTGNTGELFF
TRBJ2-3	TRBV5-1	15	CASSLDRGNTDTQYF
TRBJ2-5	TRBV13	15	CASSLGRGLQETQYF
TRBJ1-2	TRBV6-5	14	CASREDRGVYGYTF
TRBJ2-2	TRBV6-5	15	CASTRRQGATGELFF
TRBJ2-4	TRBV19	17	CASTRGRGGAAKNIQYF
TRBJ2-1	TRBV7-2	16	CASSFQAGDSYNEQFF
TRBJ2-7	TRBV30	18	CAWSVMGGERETGGEQYF
TRBJ1-4	TRBV5-1	18	CASSLVRGQGQTNEKLFF
TRBJ1-2	TRBV7-2	12	CASSFLREGYTF